This T cell receptor (beta chain) was captured by sequencing in a study of STAT5B mutations in CD4+ large granular lymphocyte leukemia. Points from the study as a whole: About 26% of private leukemic clonotypes occurred rarely in other patients' non-leukemic repertoires. Compared with healthy controls (2/35), patient top clones favored TRBV06 (8/27).

The germline V gene encodes CDR1 SGDLS and CDR2 YYNGEE. There are 17 residues in the CDR3. V was pared by 0 bases and J by 6 bases, with 9 bases of the junction left unmatched. Comment on this clone: The antigen remains unidentified.

TCRdb's table, derived via immunoSEQ multiplex PCR, lists solely in-frame clones and lacks some. The table records some 23,000 clones, around two thirds of them present only once. The chain has TRBV9 and TRBJ2-2, with TRBD2 matching over 9 bases. The sequenced material came from CD4+ T cells from blood buffy coats. The sequence was obtained from a human donor in good health. Here the CDR3 reads CASSVGLAGYLSGELFF. In nucleotides, the CDR3 is TGTGCCAGCAGCGTAGGCCTAGCGGGATATCTATCCGGGGAGCTGTTTTTT.